A selection of T cell receptor beta chains follows, all from one sample in a study of blood T cells in healthy people across ages. TCRdb passed the 5' RACE reads through MiXCR, listing each CDR3 protein once. The sample holds about 730,000 distinct CDR3 sequences, 43% seen once. Material: blood. These receptor sequences come from a woman aged 55-69 years in good health. Both conserved end residues are part of each CDR3. The order of the fields is D gene, clone size, J gene, V gene, CDR3 protein, CDR3 DNA. The D gene is left open where the match is weak. Where a row states a size, it is once, few, many or the class of an expanded clone; other rows omit it.

d_call: TRBD1; clone_size: .; j_call: TRBJ2-5; v_call: TRBV24-1; cdr3_aa: CATSDREETQYF; cdr3_nt: TGTGCCACGAGCGACAGGGAAGAGACCCAGTACTTC
d_call: .; clone_size: .; j_call: TRBJ2-7; v_call: TRBV20-1; cdr3_aa: CSARDREYEQYF; cdr3_nt: TGCAGTGCTAGAGACAGGGAGTACGAGCAGTACTTC
d_call: .; clone_size: .; j_call: TRBJ1-1; v_call: TRBV6-1; cdr3_aa: CAGSEQGPLTTEAFF; cdr3_nt: TGTGCCGGCAGCGAACAGGGACCATTAACCACTGAAGCTTTCTTT
d_call: TRBD2; clone_size: .; j_call: TRBJ2-1; v_call: TRBV7-8; cdr3_aa: CASSLFAGVYNEQFF; cdr3_nt: TGTGCCAGCAGCTTATTCGCGGGAGTTTACAATGAGCAGTTCTTC
d_call: .; clone_size: few; j_call: TRBJ2-7; v_call: TRBV7-2; cdr3_aa: CASSLASGLGHPSSYEQYF; cdr3_nt: TGTGCCAGCAGCTTAGCCAGTGGGTTGGGACACCCGAGCTCCTACGAGCAGTACTTC
d_call: TRBD1; clone_size: .; j_call: TRBJ2-5; v_call: TRBV7-2; cdr3_aa: CASSLDGTGGEETQYF; cdr3_nt: TGTGCCAGCAGCTTAGATGGGACAGGGGGCGAGGAGACCCAGTACTTC
d_call: TRBD2; clone_size: .; j_call: TRBJ2-1; v_call: TRBV6-2/TRBV6-3; cdr3_aa: CASSQFGRTAGGNGQFF; cdr3_nt: TGTGCCAGCAGTCAATTTGGCCGGACTGCGGGAGGAAATGGGCAGTTCTTC
d_call: TRBD1; clone_size: .; j_call: TRBJ1-2; v_call: TRBV4-3; cdr3_aa: CASSPRDRGVSGYTF; cdr3_nt: TGCGCCAGCAGCCCGCGGGACAGGGGGGTGAGTGGCTACACCTTC
d_call: .; clone_size: .; j_call: TRBJ1-1; v_call: TRBV2; cdr3_aa: CASRGDAGAFF; cdr3_nt: TGTGCCAGCAGGGGGGACGCCGGGGCTTTCTTT
d_call: .; clone_size: .; j_call: TRBJ2-1; v_call: TRBV24-1; cdr3_aa: CATSEFNNEQFF; cdr3_nt: TGTGCCACCAGTGAGTTTAACAATGAGCAGTTCTTC
d_call: .; clone_size: .; j_call: TRBJ2-1; v_call: TRBV19; cdr3_aa: CASSIGVRGVNNEQFF; cdr3_nt: TGTGCCAGTAGTATAGGAGTCCGGGGAGTGAACAATGAGCAGTTCTTC
d_call: .; clone_size: .; j_call: TRBJ2-7; v_call: TRBV18; cdr3_aa: CASSPQGSSHYEQYF; cdr3_nt: TGTGCCAGCTCACCACAGGGTTCCAGCCACTACGAGCAGTACTTC
d_call: .; clone_size: few; j_call: TRBJ2-7; v_call: TRBV7-6; cdr3_aa: CASSQQGGNEQYF; cdr3_nt: TGTGCCAGCAGCCAGCAGGGTGGCAACGAGCAGTACTTC